The rows below give T cell receptor beta chains drawn from one sample of a study of T cells in tumors after PD-1 blockade. The assay was immunoSEQ multiplex PCR, and TCRdb's table has in-frame clones only and misses some. This table holds approximately 47,000 clones, over 70% found once. This specimen consisted of PBMCs, obtained before anti-PD-1 treatment. These receptors all come from a human donor with basal cell carcinoma. The CDR3 runs from the conserved cysteine through the conserved F or W. D genes are given only for firm matches. Some rows mark clone size as missing; the rest say once, few, many or name a class of expanded clone.

TRBJ2-7	TRBV9	.	.	CASSPLVISYEQYF	TGTGCCAGCAGCCCCTTGGTCATCTCCTACGAGCAGTACTTC
TRBJ1-5	TRBV19	few	TRBD1	CASSIELKRTGSVESNQPQHF	TGTGCCAGTAGTATAGAGTTGAAGAGGACAGGGAGTGTCGAGAGCAATCAGCCCCAGCATTTT
TRBJ1-3	TRBV28	few	TRBD1	CASSSTGGSGNTIYF	TGTGCCAGCAGTTCTACAGGGGGCAGTGGAAACACCATATATTTT
TRBJ2-2	TRBV7-9	once	.	CASSLGRNTGELFF	TGTGCCAGCAGCTTGGGACGGAACACCGGGGAGCTGTTTTTT
TRBJ1-1	TRBV30	.	.	CAWNPGGRTEAFF	TGTGCCTGGAACCCGGGAGGGAGGACTGAAGCTTTCTTT
TRBJ2-3	TRBV10-3	once	.	CAIRGTDTQYF	TGTGCCATCAGGGGCACAGATACGCAGTATTTT
TRBJ2-5	TRBV14	.	.	CASSQDLYDGLPETQYF	TGTGCCAGCAGCCAAGATCTTTATGATGGCCTCCCGGAGACCCAGTACTTC
TRBJ1-2	TRBV30	.	.	CAWRDPGTRGYTF	TGTGCCTGGAGGGACCCGGGAACTCGGGGCTACACCTTC
TRBJ1-2	TRBV20-1	.	.	CSAPRQSYTF	TGCAGTGCTCCTCGACAGAGCTACACCTTC
TRBJ1-5	TRBV27	.	TRBD1	CASSLLGQGARNQPQHF	TGTGCCAGCAGTTTATTGGGACAGGGGGCGAGGAATCAGCCCCAGCATTTT
TRBJ2-2	TRBV5-4	.	.	CASSLPGLDTGELFF	TGTGCCAGCAGCTTACCGGGGTTGGACACCGGGGAGCTGTTTTTT
TRBJ2-5	TRBV12-3/TRBV12-4	.	.	CASSSGPQYF	TGTGCCAGCAGTTCGGGACCCCAGTACTTC
TRBJ2-1	TRBV6-5	.	.	CASTTGNEQFF	TGTGCCAGCACAACAGGTAATGAGCAGTTCTTC
TRBJ2-3	TRBV6-5	.	.	CASSPRTVDTQYF	TGTGCCAGCAGTCCTAGGACAGTAGATACGCAGTATTTT
TRBJ2-5	TRBV6-6	.	TRBD1	CASSFQAGQGMKTQYF	TGTGCCAGCTCCTTCCAAGCGGGACAGGGTATGAAGACCCAGTACTTC
TRBJ1-5	TRBV3-1/TRBV3-2	.	TRBD1	CASSPGTGPFQPQHF	TGTGCCAGCAGCCCGGGGACAGGGCCGTTTCAGCCCCAGCATTTT
TRBJ2-2	TRBV9	once	.	CASSVEEGPGELFF	TGTGCCAGCAGCGTAGAAGAGGGACCAGGGGAGCTGTTTTTT
TRBJ2-5	TRBV11-3	.	TRBD1	CASSSDRGPQETQYF	TGTGCCAGCAGCTCCGACAGGGGGCCCCAAGAGACCCAGTACTTC
TRBJ2-7	TRBV9	.	TRBD2	CASSVDVSGGYEQYF	TGTGCCAGCAGCGTAGATGTTTCGGGGGGCTACGAGCAGTACTTC
TRBJ2-5	TRBV5-4	.	.	CASSLEGGGQETQYF	TGTGCCAGCAGCTTGGAGGGGGGAGGGCAAGAGACCCAGTACTTC
TRBJ1-2	TRBV5-1	.	.	CASSTGSSYYGYTF	TGCGCCAGCAGCACCGGGTCCTCCTATTATGGCTACACCTTC
TRBJ2-3	TRBV4-1	.	TRBD2	CASSQDRAGVADTQYF	TGCGCCAGCAGCCAAGATAGAGCGGGGGTGGCAGATACGCAGTATTTT
TRBJ1-6	TRBV19	.	.	CASQRQNNSPLHF	TGTGCCAGCCAGAGACAGAATAATTCACCCCTCCACTTT
TRBJ1-6	TRBV28	.	.	CASSLLVSGGPPLHF	TGTGCCAGCAGTTTACTCGTTTCAGGAGGGCCACCCCTCCACTTT
TRBJ2-1	TRBV12-5	.	TRBD1	CASGLGTGGTYNEQFF	TGTGCTAGTGGTTTGGGGACAGGGGGGACCTACAATGAGCAGTTCTTC
TRBJ1-6	TRBV4-1	.	.	CASRHPGQSNSPLHF	TGCGCCAGCAGACATCCAGGACAGAGTAATTCACCCCTCCACTTT
TRBJ1-2	TRBV19	.	.	CASSITGSYGYTF	TGTGCCAGTAGTATTACAGGTAGCTATGGCTACACCTTC
TRBJ1-5	TRBV12-3/TRBV12-4	.	.	CASSSTGNQPQHF	TGTGCCAGCAGTAGTACTGGCAATCAGCCCCAGCATTTT
TRBJ1-2	TRBV6-4	.	.	CASSDSSGYTF	TGTGCCAGCAGTGACTCGAGCGGCTACACCTTC
TRBJ2-1	TRBV10-1	.	.	CASSESTGSYNEQFF	TGCGCCAGCAGTGAGTCGACTGGCTCCTACAATGAGCAGTTCTTC
TRBJ1-5	TRBV19	.	.	CASSKGTGNSGGGPQHF	TGTGCCAGTAGTAAGGGGACGGGGAACAGCGGGGGGGGGCCCCAGCATTTT
TRBJ1-4	TRBV13	.	.	CASSLWGGTNEKLFF	TGTGCCAGCAGCTTATGGGGAGGAACTAATGAAAAACTGTTTTTT
TRBJ1-6	TRBV5-1	.	.	CASRRAGSPLHF	TGCGCCAGTAGACGGGCAGGTTCACCCCTCCACTTT
TRBJ2-7	TRBV6-6	.	.	CASRPGTHEQYF	TGTGCCAGCAGGCCCGGGACCCACGAGCAGTACTTC
TRBJ1-3	TRBV28	.	TRBD1	CASSSLTPGGAGNTIYF	TGTGCCAGCAGTTCACTAACCCCAGGGGGCGCTGGAAACACCATATATTTT
TRBJ2-3	TRBV7-9	.	.	CASSSTPPADTQYF	TGTGCCAGCAGCTCCACCCCCCCCGCAGATACGCAGTATTTT
TRBJ2-3	TRBV7-9	.	.	CASSGIEDTQYF	TGTGCCAGCAGCGGGATAGAAGATACGCAGTATTTT
TRBJ2-7	TRBV5-1	once	TRBD1	CASSPPTGGSIYEQYF	TGCGCCAGCAGCCCCCCAACAGGGGGCAGTATTTACGAGCAGTACTTC
TRBJ2-3	TRBV19	.	.	CASSMTRSGSGTDTQYF	TGTGCCAGTAGTATGACGAGGAGCGGGTCTGGCACAGATACGCAGTATTTT
TRBJ1-5	TRBV19	.	.	CASTRGEGRRYQPQHF	TGTGCCAGTACCAGAGGGGAGGGGCGTCGGTATCAGCCCCAGCATTTT
TRBJ2-7	TRBV5-6	.	.	CASNRGTEGFHEQYF	TGTGCCAGCAACCGGGGGACGGAGGGGTTCCACGAGCAGTACTTC
TRBJ2-4	TRBV6-1	.	TRBD1	CASSDSRPGQGVSAKNIQYF	TGTGCCAGCAGTGATTCTCGACCGGGACAGGGGGTATCGGCCAAAAACATTCAGTACTTC
TRBJ2-7	TRBV4-1	.	.	CASSQTDSYEQYF	TGCGCCAGCAGCCAAACGGACTCCTACGAGCAGTACTTC
TRBJ1-2	TRBV7-2	.	.	CASSLTHIGYTF	TGTGCCAGCAGTTTGACCCACATCGGCTACACCTTC
TRBJ1-1	TRBV16	.	TRBD1	CASSQFLQGANTEAFF	TGTGCCAGCAGCCAATTTCTTCAGGGGGCGAACACTGAAGCTTTCTTT
TRBJ2-3	TRBV5-6	.	TRBD1	CASTRGGARADTQYF	TGTGCCAGCACCCGAGGGGGCGCTAGGGCAGATACGCAGTATTTT